This T cell receptor beta chain emerged from a study of cytomegalovirus exposure and HLA in healthy donors. Study-level background: From HLA-typed donors, an early data release held roughly 80 million unique TCRs. Clustering assigned about 80% of the approximately 400 genotyped donors to the Caucasian-associated ancestry cluster. Broader study findings: V- and J-gene trimming of TCR beta was linked (in a later analysis) to a missense DCLRE1C variant. Some segments of the V type, notably TRBV6-2 and TRBV6-3, were excluded as indistinguishable.

PCR primers comprised 60 Vbeta and 13 Jbeta primers. The table came from immunoSEQ multiplex PCR; TCRdb's copy has only in-frame clones and leaves some out. The sample lists roughly 150,000 clones, roughly two thirds occurring once. V shed 0 bases and J shed 4 bases, with 15 bases lying between them. CDR1 SGHTA and CDR2 FQGNSA come from the germline V gene. The CDR3 loop spans 16 amino acids. As regards this clone: The antigen is undetermined.

The receptor was isolated from a woman younger than 30 in good health and CMV-seropositive. Sequenced sample: PBMCs. The chain uses TRBV7-2 and TRBJ2-5, with no clear D. The CDR3 bases are TGTGCCAGCAGCTTAGCGCAGACTCTTCTTGGAGAGACCCAGTACTTC. Amino acids: CASSLAQTLLGETQYF.